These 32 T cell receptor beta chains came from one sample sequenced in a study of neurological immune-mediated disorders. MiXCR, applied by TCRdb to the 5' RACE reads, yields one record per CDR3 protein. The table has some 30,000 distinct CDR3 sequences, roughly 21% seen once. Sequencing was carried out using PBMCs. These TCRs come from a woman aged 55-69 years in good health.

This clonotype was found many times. As DNA, the CDR3 is TGTGCCAGCAGTTACCGGACCGGCAGGCAAGAGACCCAGTACTTC. It yields the protein CASSYRTGRQETQYF. V gene TRBV6-2 or TRBV6-3 combines with J gene TRBJ2-5, with D unclear. The CDR3 is 15 residues long. Germline CDR1 MNHEY, CDR2 SVGEGT. Trimming removed 2 bases at V and 2 bases at J, with 12 bases between.

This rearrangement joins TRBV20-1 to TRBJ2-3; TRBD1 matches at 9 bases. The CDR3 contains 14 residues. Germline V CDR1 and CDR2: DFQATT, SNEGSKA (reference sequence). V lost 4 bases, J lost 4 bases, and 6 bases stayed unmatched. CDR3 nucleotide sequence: TGCAGTGCTAACGCCGGGACAGGGCCAGATACGCAGTATTTT. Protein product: CSANAGTGPDTQYF.

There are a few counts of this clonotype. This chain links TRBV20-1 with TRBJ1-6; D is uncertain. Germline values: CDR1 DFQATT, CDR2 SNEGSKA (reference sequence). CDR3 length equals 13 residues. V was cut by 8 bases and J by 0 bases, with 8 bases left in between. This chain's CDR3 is CSLRSSYNSPLHF. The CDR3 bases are TGCAGTCTGAGGAGCTCCTATAATTCACCCCTCCACTTT.

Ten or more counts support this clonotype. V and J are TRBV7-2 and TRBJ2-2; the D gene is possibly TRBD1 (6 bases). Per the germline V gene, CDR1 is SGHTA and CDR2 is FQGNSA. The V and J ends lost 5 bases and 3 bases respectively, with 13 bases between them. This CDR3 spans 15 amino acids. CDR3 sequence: CASSPQAGDTGELFF. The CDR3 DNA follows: TGTGCCAGCAGCCCACAGGCAGGGGACACCGGGGAGCTGTTTTTT.

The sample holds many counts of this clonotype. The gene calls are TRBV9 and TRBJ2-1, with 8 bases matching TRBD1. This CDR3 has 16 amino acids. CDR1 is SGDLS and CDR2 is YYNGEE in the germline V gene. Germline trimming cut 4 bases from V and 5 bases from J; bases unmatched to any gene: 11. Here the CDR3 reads CASSNHRTGTHNEQFF. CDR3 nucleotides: TGTGCCAGCAGCAATCATAGGACAGGGACTCACAATGAGCAGTTCTTC.

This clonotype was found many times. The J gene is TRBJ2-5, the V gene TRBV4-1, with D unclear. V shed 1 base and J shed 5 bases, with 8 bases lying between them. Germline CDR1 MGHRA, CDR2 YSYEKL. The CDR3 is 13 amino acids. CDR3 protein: CASSQALRETQYF. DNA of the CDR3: TGCGCCAGCAGCCAAGCGTTGAGGGAGACCCAGTACTTC.

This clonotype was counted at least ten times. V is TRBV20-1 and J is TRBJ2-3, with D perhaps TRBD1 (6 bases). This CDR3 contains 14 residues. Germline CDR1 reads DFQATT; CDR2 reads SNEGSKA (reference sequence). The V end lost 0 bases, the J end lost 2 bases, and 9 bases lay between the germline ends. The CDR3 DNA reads TGCAGTGCTAGAGACAGGGGTCTCACAGATACGCAGTATTTT. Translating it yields CSARDRGLTDTQYF.

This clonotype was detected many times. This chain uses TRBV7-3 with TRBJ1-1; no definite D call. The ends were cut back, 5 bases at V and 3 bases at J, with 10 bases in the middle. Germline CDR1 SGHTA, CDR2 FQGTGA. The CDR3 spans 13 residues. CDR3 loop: CASSLFLDTEAFF. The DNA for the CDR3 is TGTGCCAGCAGCCTCTTTCTGGACACTGAAGCTTTCTTT.

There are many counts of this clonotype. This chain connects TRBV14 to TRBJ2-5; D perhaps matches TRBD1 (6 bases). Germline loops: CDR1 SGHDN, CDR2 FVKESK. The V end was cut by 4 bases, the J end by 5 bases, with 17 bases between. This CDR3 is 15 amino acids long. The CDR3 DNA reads TGTGCCAGCAGCCCCCGCAGGGGTTGGTGGGAGACCCAGTACTTC. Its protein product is CASSPRRGWWETQYF.

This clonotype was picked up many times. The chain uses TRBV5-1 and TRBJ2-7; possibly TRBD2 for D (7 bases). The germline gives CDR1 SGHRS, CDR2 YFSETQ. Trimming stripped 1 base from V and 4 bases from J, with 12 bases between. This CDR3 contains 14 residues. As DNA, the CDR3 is TGCGCCAGCAGCTTGCGAGGGGGGGGGTACGAGCAGTACTTC. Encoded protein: CASSLRGGGYEQYF.

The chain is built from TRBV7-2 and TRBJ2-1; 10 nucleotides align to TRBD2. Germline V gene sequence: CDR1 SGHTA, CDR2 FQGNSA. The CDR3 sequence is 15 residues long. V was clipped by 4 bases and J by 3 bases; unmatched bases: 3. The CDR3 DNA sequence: TGTGCCAGCAGCTCTAGCGGGAGTATCTACAATGAGCAGTTCTTC. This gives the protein CASSSSGSIYNEQFF.

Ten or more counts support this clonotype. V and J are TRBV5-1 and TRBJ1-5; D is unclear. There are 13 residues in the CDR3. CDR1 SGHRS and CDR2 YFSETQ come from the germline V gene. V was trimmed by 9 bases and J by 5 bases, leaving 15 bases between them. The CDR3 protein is CANRREVDQPQHF. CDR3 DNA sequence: TGCGCCAACAGACGAGAGGTGGATCAGCCCCAGCATTTT.

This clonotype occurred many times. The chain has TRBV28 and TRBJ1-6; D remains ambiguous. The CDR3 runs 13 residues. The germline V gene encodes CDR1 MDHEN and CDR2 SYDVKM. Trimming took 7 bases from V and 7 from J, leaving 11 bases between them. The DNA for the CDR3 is TGTGCCAGCACCCTCAGTGGAAATTCACCCCTCCACTTT. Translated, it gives CASTLSGNSPLHF.

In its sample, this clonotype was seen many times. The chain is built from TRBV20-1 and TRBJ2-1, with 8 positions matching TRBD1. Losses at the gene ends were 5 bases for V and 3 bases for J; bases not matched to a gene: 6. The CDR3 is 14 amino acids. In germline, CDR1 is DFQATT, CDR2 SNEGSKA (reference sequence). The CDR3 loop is CSAPDRGLYNEQFF. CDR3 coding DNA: TGCAGTGCTCCAGACAGGGGACTCTACAATGAGCAGTTCTTC.

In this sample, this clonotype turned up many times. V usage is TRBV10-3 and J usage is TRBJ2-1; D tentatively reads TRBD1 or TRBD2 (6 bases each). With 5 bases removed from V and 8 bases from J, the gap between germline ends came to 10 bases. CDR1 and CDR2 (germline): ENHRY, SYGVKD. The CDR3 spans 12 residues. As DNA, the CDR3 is TGTGCCATCAGTACGGGGGCAGATGAGCAGTTCTTC. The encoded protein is CAISTGADEQFF.

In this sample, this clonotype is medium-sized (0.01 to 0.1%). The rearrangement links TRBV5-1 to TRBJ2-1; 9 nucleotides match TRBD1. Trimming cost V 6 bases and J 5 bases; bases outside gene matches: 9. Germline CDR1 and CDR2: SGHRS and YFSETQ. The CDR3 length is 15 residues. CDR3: CASIPGTGRHNEQFF. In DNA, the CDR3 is TGCGCCAGCATTCCCGGGACAGGGAGGCACAATGAGCAGTTCTTC.

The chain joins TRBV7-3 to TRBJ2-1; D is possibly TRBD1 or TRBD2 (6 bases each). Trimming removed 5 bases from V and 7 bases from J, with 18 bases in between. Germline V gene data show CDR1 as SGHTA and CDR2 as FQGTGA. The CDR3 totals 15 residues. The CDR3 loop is CASSPGPGEENEQFF. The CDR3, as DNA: TGTGCCAGCAGCCCGGGACCAGGGGAGGAGAATGAGCAGTTCTTC.

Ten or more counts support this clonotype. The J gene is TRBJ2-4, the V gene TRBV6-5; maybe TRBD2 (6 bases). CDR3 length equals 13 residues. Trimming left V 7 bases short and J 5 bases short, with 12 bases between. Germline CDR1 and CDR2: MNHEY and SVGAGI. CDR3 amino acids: CASTGRIENIQYF. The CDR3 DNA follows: TGTGCCAGCACCGGGAGAATCGAAAACATTCAGTACTTC.

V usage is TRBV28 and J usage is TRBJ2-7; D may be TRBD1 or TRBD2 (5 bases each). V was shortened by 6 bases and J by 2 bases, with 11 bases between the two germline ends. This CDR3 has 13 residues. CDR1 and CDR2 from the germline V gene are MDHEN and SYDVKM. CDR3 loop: CASSDRDPYEQYF. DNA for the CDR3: TGTGCCAGCAGCGACCGGGACCCCTACGAGCAGTACTTC.

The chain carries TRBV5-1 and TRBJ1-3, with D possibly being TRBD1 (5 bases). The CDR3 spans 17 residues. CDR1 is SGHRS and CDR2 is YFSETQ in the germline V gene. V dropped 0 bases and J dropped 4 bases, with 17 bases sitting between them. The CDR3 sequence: CASSLATGGTTGNTIYF. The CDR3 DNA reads TGCGCCAGCAGCTTGGCCACGGGCGGGACTACCGGAAACACCATATATTTT.

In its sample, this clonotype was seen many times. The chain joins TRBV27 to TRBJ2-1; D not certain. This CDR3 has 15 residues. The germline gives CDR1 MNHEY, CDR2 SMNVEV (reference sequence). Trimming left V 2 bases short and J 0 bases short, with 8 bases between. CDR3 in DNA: TGTGCCAGCAGTTTAGTGGCGGACTCCTACAATGAGCAGTTCTTC. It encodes CASSLVADSYNEQFF.

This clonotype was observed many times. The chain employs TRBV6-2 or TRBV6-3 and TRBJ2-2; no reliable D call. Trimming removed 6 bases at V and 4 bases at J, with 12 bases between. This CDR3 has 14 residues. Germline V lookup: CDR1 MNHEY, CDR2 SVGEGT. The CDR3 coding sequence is TGTGCCAGCAGCAAAGAACGGTCCACCGGGGAGCTGTTTTTT. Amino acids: CASSKERSTGELFF.

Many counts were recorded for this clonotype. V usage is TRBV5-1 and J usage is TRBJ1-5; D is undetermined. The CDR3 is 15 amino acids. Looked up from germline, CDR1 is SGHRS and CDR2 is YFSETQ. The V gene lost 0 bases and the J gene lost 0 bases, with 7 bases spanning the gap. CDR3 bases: TGCGCCAGCAGCTTGGGGCAGACTAGCAATCAGCCCCAGCATTTT. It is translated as CASSLGQTSNQPQHF.

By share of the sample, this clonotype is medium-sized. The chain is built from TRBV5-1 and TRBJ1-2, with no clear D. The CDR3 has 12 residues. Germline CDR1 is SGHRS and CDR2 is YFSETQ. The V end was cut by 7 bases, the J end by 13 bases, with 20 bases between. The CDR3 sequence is CASQPPAGKSTF. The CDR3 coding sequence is TGCGCCAGCCAACCACCTGCAGGCAAGAGCACCTTC.

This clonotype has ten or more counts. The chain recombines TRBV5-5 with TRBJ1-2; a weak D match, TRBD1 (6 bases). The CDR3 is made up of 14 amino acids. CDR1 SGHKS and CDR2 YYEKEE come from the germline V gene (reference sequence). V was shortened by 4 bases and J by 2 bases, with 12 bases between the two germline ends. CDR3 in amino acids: CASSLGGSNYGYTF. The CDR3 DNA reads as TGTGCCAGCAGCCTGGGGGGCAGCAACTATGGCTACACCTTC.

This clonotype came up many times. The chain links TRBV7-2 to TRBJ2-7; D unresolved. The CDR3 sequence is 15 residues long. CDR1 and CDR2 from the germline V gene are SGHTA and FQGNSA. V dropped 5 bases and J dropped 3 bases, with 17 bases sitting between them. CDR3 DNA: TGTGCCAGCAGCCCCAAGACCAGCGCGAGCTACGAGCAGTACTTC. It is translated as CASSPKTSASYEQYF.

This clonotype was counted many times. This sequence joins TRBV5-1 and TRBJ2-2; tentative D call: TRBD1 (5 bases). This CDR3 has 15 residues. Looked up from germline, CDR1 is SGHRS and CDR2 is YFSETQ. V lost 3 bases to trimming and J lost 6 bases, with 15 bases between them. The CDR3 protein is CASSSRTGGAGELFF. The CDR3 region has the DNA TGCGCCAGCAGCTCAAGAACAGGTGGTGCCGGGGAGCTGTTTTTT.

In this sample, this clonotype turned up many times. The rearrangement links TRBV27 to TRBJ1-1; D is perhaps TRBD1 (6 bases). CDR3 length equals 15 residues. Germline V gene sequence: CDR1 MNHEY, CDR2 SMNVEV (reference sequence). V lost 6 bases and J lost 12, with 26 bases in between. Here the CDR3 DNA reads TGTGCCAGCAGGTCGGCAATGGGGGCGCGGGATGGAACTTTCTTT. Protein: CASRSAMGARDGTFF.

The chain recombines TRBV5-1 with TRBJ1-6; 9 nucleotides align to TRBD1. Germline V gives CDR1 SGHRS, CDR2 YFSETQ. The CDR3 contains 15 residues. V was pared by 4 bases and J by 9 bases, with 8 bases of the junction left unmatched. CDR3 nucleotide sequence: TGCGCCAGCAGCACTGACAGGGGGTGGTCTTCACCCCTCCACTTT. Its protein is CASSTDRGWSSPLHF.

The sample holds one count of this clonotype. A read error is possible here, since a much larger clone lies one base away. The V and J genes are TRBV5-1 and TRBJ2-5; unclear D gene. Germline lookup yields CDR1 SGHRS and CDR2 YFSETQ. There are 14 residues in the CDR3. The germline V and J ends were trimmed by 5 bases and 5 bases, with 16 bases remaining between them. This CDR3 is CASSPRPPIETQYF. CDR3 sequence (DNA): TGCGCCAGCAGTCCTAGGCCCCCCATTGAGACCCAGTACTTC.

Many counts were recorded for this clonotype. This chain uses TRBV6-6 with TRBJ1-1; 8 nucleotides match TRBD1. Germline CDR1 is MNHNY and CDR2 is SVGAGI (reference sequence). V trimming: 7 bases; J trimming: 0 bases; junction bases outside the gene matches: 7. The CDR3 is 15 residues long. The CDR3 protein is CASNQGAPMNTEAFF. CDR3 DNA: TGTGCCAGCAATCAGGGGGCCCCTATGAACACTGAAGCTTTCTTT.

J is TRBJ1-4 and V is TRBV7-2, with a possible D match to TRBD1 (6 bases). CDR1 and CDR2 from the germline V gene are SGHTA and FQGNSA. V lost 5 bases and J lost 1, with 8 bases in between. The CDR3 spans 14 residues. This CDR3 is CASSDRRTNEKLFF. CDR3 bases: TGTGCCAGCAGCGACAGGAGAACTAATGAAAAACTGTTTTTT.